This TCR beta chain was observed in a study of regulatory T cells in long-lasting Graves disease. On the study more broadly: Graves' patients (newly diagnosed) had been on antithyroid drugs under 3 months.

Construction of TCR beta libraries relied on iRepertoire HTBI primers and on Arm-PCR targeting CDR3 regions. TCRdb reanalysed the multiplex PCR reads using MiXCR and keeps one entry per CDR3 protein. Of a few hundred thousand distinct CDR3 sequences in the sample, roughly a fifth were seen once. The V end lost 6 bases, the J end lost 0 bases, and 12 bases lay between the germline ends. CDR1 is KGHSH and CDR2 is LQKENI in the germline V gene. This CDR3 has 15 residues. Regarding the study as a whole: Persistent disease was associated with favored TRBV28 usage and with favored use of TRBJ1-2 and TRBJ2-5.

The time point was: newly diagnosed GD, antithyroid drugs for less than 3 months. From RNA extracted from PBMCs, the TCR library was made. As regards this clonotype: Its target is not known.

The same data also went into a second study, on T cells in Graves' hyperthyroidism and ophthalmopathy.

This sequence was found in a woman in her thirties with Graves disease. The sequencing used peripheral blood mononuclear cells (PBMCs), collected at new diagnosis, from a patient treated with antithyroid drugs. The chain recombines TRBV18 with TRBJ1-3; the D gene is possibly TRBD1 (6 bases). CDR3 amino acids: CASSPDRHSGNTIYF. The CDR3 nucleotides read TGTGCCAGCTCCCCGGACAGACACTCTGGAAACACCATATATTTT.